This T cell receptor (beta chain) was captured by sequencing in a study of regulatory T cells in long-lasting Graves disease. Time point given: newly diagnosed GD, antithyroid drugs for less than 3 months. PBMC RNA was the source of the TCR library. With iRepertoire HTBI primers and Arm-PCR of CDR3 regions, TCR beta libraries were built. TCRdb independently ran MiXCR on the multiplex PCR reads; one entry per CDR3 protein. The sample records 550,000 to 600,000 distinct CDR3 sequences, roughly a sixth being singletons. Deletions cut 4 bases from V and 8 bases from J, with 14 bases between. Germline V gene data show CDR1 as DFQATT and CDR2 as SNEGSKA (reference sequence). This CDR3 has 13 residues. This sample also belongs to another study, concerning T cells in Graves' hyperthyroidism and ophthalmopathy. This second study notes: Based on clinical symptoms, serum thyroxine and TRAb, thyroid ultrasound and orbital computed tomography, diagnoses were reached.

The sequence came from a man between 18 and 35 years old with Graves disease. Sequencing used peripheral blood mononuclear cells (PBMCs), obtained at new diagnosis, from a patient treated with antithyroid drugs. The chain employs TRBV20-1 and TRBJ2-2; the D is unclear. As DNA, the CDR3 is TGCAGTGCTAAAGGAACGGCTCGGGGGGAGCTGTTTTTT. Amino acids: CSAKGTARGELFF.